Included here is one T cell receptor beta chain sequence, with context. The data are from a study of blood T cell repertoires in COVID-19. Study summary: Some COVID-19 samples were acute and others convalescent; all came from the United States, Italy and Spain.

From germline, CDR1 is KGHSH and CDR2 LQKENI. With 2 bases removed from V and 7 bases from J, the gap between germline ends came to 24 bases. The CDR3 length is 18 residues. In the authors' workflow: Amplifying reference gene primers gave estimates of nucleated cell counts. Clones were sequenced by immunoSEQ multiplex PCR, and TCRdb holds only the in-frame ones, with some missing. V and J calls and clone size are copied from that table; D and trimming were computed from the DNA. This table holds roughly 94,000 clones, around 80% found once. The specimen was peripheral blood. The chain uses TRBV18 and TRBJ2-1; possible D gene TRBD1, 6 bases. The source of this sequence is a man between 60 and 75 years old with acute or convalescent COVID-19. The CDR3 DNA reads TGTGCCAGCTCACCAAGTCTGTGGTATAGCACGCAGGGGAATGAGCAGTTCTTC. Its protein is CASSPSLWYSTQGNEQFF.